This T cell receptor beta chain was retrieved from a study of shared clonotypes between healthy human individuals. Study context: The study used three CD4 naive, three CD4 memory, two CD8 naive and one CD8 memory plate per donor.

Libraries were prepared by immunoSEQ multiplex PCR; TCRdb keeps only in-frame clonotypes and omits some of them. The table shows around 640,000 clones, with 95% to 97% occurring only once. Only CD45RO-negative cells positively selected for CCR7 counted as naive CD8 cells, so terminally differentiated effector memory CD45RA+ cells were excluded. There were no recent acute infections or vaccinations among the donors, who were healthy HIV-negative adults. Nashville, Tennessee was home to all donors, each a Caucasian adult. The V gene lost 5 bases and the J gene lost 5 bases, with 12 bases spanning the gap. The CDR3 covers 13 residues. Germline V gene data show CDR1 as SEHNR and CDR2 as FQNEAQ (reference sequence).

The source material was naive CD8+ T cells sorted from blood. The source of this sequence is a woman aged 25 to 39 in good health. J is TRBJ2-5 and V is TRBV7-9; possible D gene TRBD2, 6 bases. This CDR3 reads CASSPPGEETQYF. CDR3 DNA: TGTGCCAGCAGCCCCCCGGGGGAGGAGACCCAGTACTTC. The whole variable domain, remainder taken from reference TRBV7-9 and TRBJ2-5, is DTGVSQNPRHKITKRGQNVTFRCDPISEHNRLYWYRQTLGQGPEFLTYFQNEAQLEKSRLLSDRFSAERPKGSFSTLEIQRTEQGDSAMYLCASSPPGEETQYFGPGTRLLVL.